The 26 T cell receptor beta chains below all came from one sample that was sequenced in a study of T cell repertoires and HLA-DP antigens. Their antigens remain unidentified. Sequenced by immunoSEQ multiplex PCR; TCRdb stores in-frame clones only, minus some. The sample includes some 120,000 clones, around 93% of them seen just once. Sequenced input: CD4+ T cells from PBMCs. The receptors come from a woman younger than 35 in good health and CMV-seronegative.

The chain recombines TRBV6-6 with TRBJ2-5; 7 nucleotides match TRBD1. The CDR3 loop spans 16 amino acids. Germline CDR1 MNHNY, CDR2 SVGAGI (reference sequence). Losses at the gene ends were 4 bases for V and 5 bases for J; bases not matched to a gene: 13. The CDR3 sequence: CASSSPRGLSRETQYF. The CDR3 DNA reads as TGTGCCAGCAGTTCCCCCAGGGGGTTAAGCAGGGAGACCCAGTACTTC.

In DNA, the CDR3 is TGTGCCAGCAGTTTAGGCGGCTGGGTTCCATCCTTTGGCTACACCTTC. Residues: CASSLGGWVPSFGYTF. V is TRBV27 and J is TRBJ1-2; D is undetermined. This CDR3 region has 16 residues. Germline CDR1 MNHEY, CDR2 SMNVEV (reference sequence). Trimming stripped 2 bases from V and 7 bases from J, with 20 bases between.

The chain's CDR3 is CASSPGQGGNYNEQFF. CDR3 DNA sequence: TGTGCCAGCAGCCCGGGACAGGGAGGGAACTACAATGAGCAGTTCTTC. This chain links TRBV11-3 with TRBJ2-1; 9 bases map to TRBD1. V shed 5 bases, J shed 3 bases, and the junction held 8 bases outside the gene matches. In germline, CDR1 is SGHNT, CDR2 YENEEA. CDR3 length: 16 residues.

The chain carries TRBV6-5 and TRBJ1-5, with D maybe TRBD1 (6 bases). The CDR3 runs to 14 residues. The germline CDR1 and CDR2 sequences are MNHEY and SVGAGI. V was clipped by 2 bases and J by 6 bases, with 11 bases between them. The CDR3 DNA follows: TGTGCCAGCAGTTACAAGGGGGGAAGTCAGCCCCAGCATTTT. The encoded protein is CASSYKGGSQPQHF.

The V call is TRBV5-1, the J call TRBJ1-1; 8 bases agree with TRBD1. This CDR3 has 16 amino acids. After removal of 4 bases from V and 0 bases from J, the junction contained 8 bases not matched to a gene. Looked up from germline, CDR1 is SGHRS and CDR2 is YFSETQ. CDR3 region: CASSLQGADMNTEAFF. CDR3 DNA: TGCGCCAGCAGCCTCCAGGGGGCAGACATGAACACTGAAGCTTTCTTT.

This clone was detected a few times. The chain links TRBV5-1 to TRBJ2-3; 10 positions match TRBD2. The V and J ends lost 4 bases and 6 bases, in that order; junction bases with no gene match: 11. The CDR3 totals 16 residues. In germline, CDR1 is SGHRS, CDR2 YFSETQ. This CDR3 reads CASSPRPSGSGDTQYF. In DNA form, the CDR3 reads TGCGCCAGCAGCCCTAGGCCTAGCGGGAGTGGCGATACGCAGTATTTT.

J is TRBJ2-6 and V is TRBV19; D is perhaps TRBD1 or TRBD2 (5 bases each). The germline CDR1 and CDR2 sequences are LNHDA and SQIVND (reference sequence). This CDR3 spans 16 amino acids. The V gene lost 3 bases and the J gene lost 4 bases, with 13 bases spanning the gap. The CDR3 spells CASSMWGWSGANVLTF. DNA for the CDR3: TGTGCCAGTAGTATGTGGGGGTGGTCCGGGGCCAACGTCCTGACTTTC. Based on the CDR3 plus reference TRBV19 and TRBJ2-6, the full variable domain is DGGITQSPKYLFRKEGQNVTLSCEQNLNHDAMYWYRQDPGQGLRLIYYSQIVNDFQKGDIAEGYSVSREKKESFPLTVTSAQKNPTAFYLCASSMWGWSGANVLTFGAGSRLTVL.

The J gene is TRBJ1-1, the V gene TRBV2, with D perhaps TRBD1 (5 bases). V lost 8 bases to trimming and J lost 0 bases, with 10 bases between them. The CDR3 length is 13 residues. CDR1 is SNHLY, CDR2 FYNNEI, per germline. The CDR3 here is CASEGLMNTEAFF. As DNA, the CDR3 is TGTGCCAGCGAGGGACTGATGAACACTGAAGCTTTCTTT.

This chain uses TRBV15 with TRBJ2-3; 9 bases line up with TRBD1. Germline lookup yields CDR1 LNHNV and CDR2 YYDKDF (reference sequence). The CDR3 consists of 15 residues. V gave up 5 bases and J gave up 3 bases; unmatched junction bases: 6. The CDR3 reads CATSGKGQGTDTQYF. CDR3 bases: TGTGCCACCAGCGGCAAGGGACAGGGAACAGATACGCAGTATTTT. The variable domain in full, with the rest retrieved from reference TRBV15 and TRBJ2-3, is DAMVIQNPRYQVTQFGKPVTLSCSQTLNHNVMYWYQQKSSQAPKLLFHYYDKDFNNEADTPDNFQSRRPNTSFCFLDIRSPGLGDTAMYLCATSGKGQGTDTQYFGPGTRLTVL.

The chain couples TRBV9 to TRBJ2-2; D is uncertain. The germline V and J ends were trimmed by 1 base and 5 bases, with 0 bases remaining between them. The germline CDR1 and CDR2 sequences are SGDLS and YYNGEE. This CDR3 comprises 11 residues. CDR3 amino acids: CASSVTGELFF. In nucleotides, the CDR3 is TGTGCCAGCAGCGTAACCGGGGAGCTGTTTTTT. Drawing the rest from reference TRBV9 and TRBJ2-2, the complete variable domain is DSGVTQTPKHLITATGQRVTLRCSPRSGDLSVYWYQQSLDQGLQFLIQYYNGEERAKGNILERFSAQQFPDLHSELNLSSLELGDSALYFCASSVTGELFFGEGSRLTVL.

This chain joins TRBV5-1 and TRBJ2-7, with TRBD1 as a possible D gene (5 bases). This CDR3 comprises 15 residues. From germline, CDR1 is SGHRS and CDR2 YFSETQ. Trimming shortened V by 3 bases and J by 5 bases, and 18 bases separated the two germline ends. The CDR3 reads CASSSRQSLRNEQYF. CDR3 DNA: TGCGCCAGCAGCTCAAGACAGAGTCTTCGCAACGAGCAGTACTTC.

The gene calls are TRBV7-2 and TRBJ1-6; D might be TRBD1 (6 bases). Germline V gene sequence: CDR1 SGHTA, CDR2 FQGNSA. The CDR3 consists of 15 residues. Trimming removed 2 bases at V and 3 bases at J, with 8 bases between. CDR3 in amino acids: CASSLRQVYNSPLHF. DNA of the CDR3: TGTGCCAGCAGCTTAAGACAGGTCTATAATTCACCCCTCCACTTT. Based on the CDR3 plus reference TRBV7-2 and TRBJ1-6, the full variable domain is GAGVSQSPSNKVTEKGKDVELRCDPISGHTALYWYRQSLGQGLEFLIYFQGNSAPDKSGLPSDRFSAERTGGSVSTLTIQRTQQEDSAVYLCASSLRQVYNSPLHFGNGTRLTVT.

The V gene is TRBV5-1, the J gene TRBJ1-1; D might be TRBD1 (5 bases). CDR3 length equals 16 residues. The germline V gene has CDR1 SGHRS and CDR2 YFSETQ. The germline V and J ends were trimmed by 2 bases and 1 base, with 15 bases remaining between them. The CDR3 nucleotides are TGCGCCAGCAGCTTCCTCCGGGGCAGCCGGAACACTGAAGCTTTCTTT. Protein: CASSFLRGSRNTEAFF.

The chain uses TRBV30 and TRBJ2-7, with a weak D call TRBD2 (5 bases). V dropped 0 bases and J dropped 0 bases, with 12 bases sitting between them. The length of the CDR3 is 15 residues. Germline CDR1 GTSNPN, CDR2 SVGIG (reference sequence). CDR3 DNA: TGTGCCTGGAGTGTCCCGGACTTCAGCTCCTACGAGCAGTACTTC. Residues: CAWSVPDFSSYEQYF.

This chain joins TRBV28 and TRBJ1-5; D call uncertain. CDR1 is MDHEN, CDR2 SYDVKM, per germline. The CDR3 sequence is 13 residues long. Between the trimmed V and J ends, which lost 6 bases and 3 bases, there was a span of 9 bases. The CDR3 loop reads CASRVDSNQPQHF. The CDR3 nucleotides are TGTGCCAGCAGAGTGGATTCCAATCAGCCCCAGCATTTT.

The gene calls are TRBV7-2 and TRBJ1-1; a possible D gene is TRBD1 (5 bases). CDR1 and CDR2 (germline): SGHTA, FQGNSA. Trimming pared 0 bases from V and 5 bases from J, leaving 7 bases between. The CDR3 runs 13 residues. CDR3 in DNA: TGTGCCAGCAGCTTAGCAGGGGTAACTGAAGCTTTCTTT. Translation: CASSLAGVTEAFF.

The V gene is TRBV29-1, the J gene TRBJ1-2, with D perhaps TRBD1 (5 bases). This CDR3 has 12 amino acids. The V end lost 6 bases, the J end lost 2 bases, and 10 bases lay between the germline ends. From germline, CDR1 is SQVTM and CDR2 ANQGSEA. CDR3 DNA sequence: TGCAGCGTAGGGGACGGGAACTATGGCTACACCTTC. Its protein is CSVGDGNYGYTF.

The V and J genes are TRBV11-2 and TRBJ2-5; D unresolved. Germline loops: CDR1 SGHAT, CDR2 FQNNGV. The CDR3 is 15 amino acids. V lost 5 bases and J lost 0, with 13 bases in between. The CDR3, as DNA: TGTGCCAGCAGCACCACTATGGACGACCAAGAGACCCAGTACTTC. As protein: CASSTTMDDQETQYF. Filled out from reference TRBV11-2 and TRBJ2-5, the complete variable domain reads EAGVAQSPRYKIIEKRQSVAFWCNPISGHATLYWYQQILGQGPKLLIQFQNNGVVDDSQLPKDRFSAERLKGVDSTLKIQPAKLEDSAVYLCASSTTMDDQETQYFGPGTRLLVL.

The chain joins TRBV29-1 to TRBJ1-4; the D is unclear. Per germline, CDR1 SQVTM and CDR2 ANQGSEA. V lost 5 bases to trimming and J lost 0 bases, with 13 bases between them. CDR3 length: 15 residues. This CDR3 reads CSVRDTGATNEKLFF. CDR3 DNA sequence: TGCAGCGTTCGAGACACGGGTGCAACTAATGAAAAACTGTTTTTT.

V is TRBV28 and J is TRBJ1-2; D possibly corresponds to TRBD1 (5 bases). V dropped 2 bases and J dropped 4 bases, with 11 bases sitting between them. The germline V gene encodes CDR1 MDHEN and CDR2 SYDVKM. This CDR3 contains 14 residues. CDR3: CASSLIRGGYGYTF. CDR3 bases: TGTGCCAGCAGTTTAATTCGGGGGGGCTATGGCTACACCTTC.

This chain links TRBV21-1 with TRBJ2-3; the table calls TRBD2, which could not be checked here. TRBV21-1 is classified as a pseudogene. The CDR3 extends over 18 amino acids. CDR3 sequence (DNA): TGTGCCAGCAGCAAAGGCCCCCGGGGGGACCCTAGCACAGATACGCAGTATTTT. Encoded protein: CASSKGPRGDPSTDTQYF.

The chain recombines TRBV6-1 with TRBJ2-7, with 10 nucleotides matching TRBD1. The CDR3 spans 14 residues. CDR1 and CDR2 (germline): MNHNS, SASEGT. The V segment lost 6 bases and the J segment 2 bases; nucleotides outside the gene matches: 4. CDR3 region: CASRDRGGTYEQYV. The CDR3 DNA sequence: TGTGCCAGCAGGGACAGGGGGGGTACCTACGAGCAGTACGTC.

The CDR3 DNA follows: TGCGCCAGCAGCCAACCTAGAGCTAGATACAATGAGCAGTTCTTC. Translating gives CASSQPRARYNEQFF. The V gene is TRBV4-1, the J gene TRBJ2-1, with D unresolved. The CDR3 totals 15 residues. Trimming cost V 2 bases and J 4 bases, with 12 bases left between them. The germline V gene encodes CDR1 MGHRA and CDR2 YSYEKL.

The genes are TRBV6-5 and TRBJ2-7, with 12 positions matching TRBD2. V lost 5 bases, J lost 3 bases, and 5 bases stayed unmatched. CDR1 is MNHEY, CDR2 SVGAGI, per germline. The CDR3 loop spans 15 amino acids. The CDR3 spells CASSTLAGGYYEQYV. The CDR3 DNA is TGTGCCAGCAGTACTCTAGCGGGGGGGTACTACGAGCAGTACGTC.

This chain uses TRBV7-9 with TRBJ1-3, with D possibly TRBD1 on 5 matching bases. The germline V gene encodes CDR1 SEHNR and CDR2 FQNEAQ (reference sequence). Trimming removed 1 base from V and 0 bases from J, with 16 bases in between. The CDR3 length is 18 residues. The CDR3 DNA sequence: TGTGCCAGCAGCTTAGAGTGGGGCGCAGGTCGCTCTGGAAACACCATATATTTT. It is translated as CASSLEWGAGRSGNTIYF.

This sequence joins TRBV29-1 and TRBJ2-1, with 10 bases fitting TRBD2. The CDR3 consists of 12 residues. The V and J ends lost 6 bases and 6 bases, in that order; junction bases with no gene match: 2. Germline CDR1 reads SQVTM; CDR2 reads ANQGSEA. The CDR3 nucleotides read TGCAGCGTGGGGACTAGCGTCAATGAGCAGTTCTTC. Amino acids: CSVGTSVNEQFF.